This is a list of T cell receptor beta chains from one sample in a study of T cell changes during pregnancy in multiple sclerosis. Sequenced by immunoSEQ multiplex PCR; TCRdb stores in-frame clones only, minus some. Of over 60,000 clones listed, more than 85% are singletons. Here the sequenced sample was CD4+ T cells from peripheral blood mononuclear cells, taken in the third trimester of pregnancy. These receptor sequences come from a female donor in good health, enrolled as a control in a pregnancy study. Each CDR3 is given without its conserved first and last residue. Each record gives: CDR3 length, J gene, V gene, CDR3 protein.

11	TRBJ1-2	TRBV6-1	ASLQRLNYGYT
11	TRBJ2-5	TRBV2	ASNRGGQETQY
11	TRBJ2-7	TRBV5-1	ASSLEQGFEQY
11	TRBJ1-5	TRBV19	ASSIDEEQPQH
12	TRBJ1-1	TRBV19	ASTADRGNTEAF
11	TRBJ1-4	TRBV29-1	SATGRLSEKLF
12	TRBJ1-2	TRBV12-5	ASGLSGQGRGYT
11	TRBJ1-1	TRBV9	ASSVETYTKAF
11	TRBJ1-2	TRBV30	AWSQPGLYGYT
12	TRBJ2-3	TRBV11-2	ASSLGGGADTQY
11	TRBJ2-5	TRBV28	ASSFGAGETQY
12	TRBJ1-2	TRBV7-9	ASSLQGANYGYT
12	TRBJ2-5	TRBV11-2	ASSPSGGVETQY
14	TRBJ2-5	TRBV7-2	ASSLRMGQIIETQY
12	TRBJ2-1	TRBV30	AWSGFLSGSEQF
12	TRBJ2-1	TRBV2	ASGGDRDPNEQF
11	TRBJ2-3	TRBV13	ASSFGVGDTQY
14	TRBJ2-1	TRBV5-8	ASSLVSSGGYNEQF
14	TRBJ1-4	TRBV7-2	ASSRSRPGGAEKLF
12	TRBJ2-2	TRBV5-1	ASSYTGGTGELF
13	TRBJ1-5	TRBV7-2	ASSFDGQNNQPQH
13	TRBJ2-5	TRBV7-9	ASSLTSGGQETQY
13	TRBJ1-1	TRBV2	ASSGRHRSESEAF
14	TRBJ2-3	TRBV7-2	ASSLGTSGGTDTQY
13	TRBJ1-2	TRBV5-4	ASSPRGSALGGYT
11	TRBJ1-1	TRBV18	ASSTGPGTEAF
15	TRBJ2-3	TRBV4-2	ASSSMRRGEFTDTQY
13	TRBJ1-1	TRBV4-3	ASSHQQAGNTEAF
9	TRBJ1-2	TRBV6-5	ASSQGYGYT
11	TRBJ2-1	TRBV2	ASSESRTPVLF
14	TRBJ2-3	TRBV5-1	ASSLGAGGITDTQY
15	TRBJ1-2	TRBV9	ASSVGGQASTNYGYT
17	TRBJ2-3	TRBV19	ASSTRTSGGVLGTDTQY
12	TRBJ1-1	TRBV19	ASSLTGQSPEAF
14	TRBJ1-2	TRBV15	ATSLGFEAGSYGYT
13	TRBJ1-1	TRBV6-5	ASSYSPGVNTEAF
13	TRBJ2-1	TRBV4-2	ASSDSSGGANEQF
13	TRBJ2-7	TRBV10-3	AISGNRDAISEQY
12	TRBJ2-5	TRBV9	ASSSTGLLETQY
12	TRBJ2-1	TRBV6-4	ASRRGPGVDEQF
13	TRBJ1-4	TRBV19	ASSILGAINEKLF
15	TRBJ1-1	TRBV18	ASSPMPDRGRNTEAF
14	TRBJ1-1	TRBV7-3	ASSLTGTEMNTEAF
12	TRBJ1-1	TRBV7-9	ASSPPGGGIEAF
12	TRBJ2-1	TRBV15	ATSREGRVGEQF